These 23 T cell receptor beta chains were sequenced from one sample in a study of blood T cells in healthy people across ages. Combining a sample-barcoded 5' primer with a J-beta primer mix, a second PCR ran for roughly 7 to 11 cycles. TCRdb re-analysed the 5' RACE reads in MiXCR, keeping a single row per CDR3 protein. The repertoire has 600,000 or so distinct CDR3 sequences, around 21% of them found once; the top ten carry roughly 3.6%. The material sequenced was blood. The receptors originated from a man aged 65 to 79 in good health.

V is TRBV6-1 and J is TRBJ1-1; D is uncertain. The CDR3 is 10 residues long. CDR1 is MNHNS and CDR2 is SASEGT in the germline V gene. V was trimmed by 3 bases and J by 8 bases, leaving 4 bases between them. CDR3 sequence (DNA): TGTGCCAGCAGTGATGGAGAAGCTTTCTTT. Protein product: CASSDGEAFF.

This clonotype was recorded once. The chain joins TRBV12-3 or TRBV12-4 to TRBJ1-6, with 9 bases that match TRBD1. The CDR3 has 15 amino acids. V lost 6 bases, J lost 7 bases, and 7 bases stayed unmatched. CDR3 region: CASSTGTGSNSPLHF. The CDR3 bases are TGTGCCAGCAGCACCGGGACAGGGAGCAATTCACCCCTCCACTTT.

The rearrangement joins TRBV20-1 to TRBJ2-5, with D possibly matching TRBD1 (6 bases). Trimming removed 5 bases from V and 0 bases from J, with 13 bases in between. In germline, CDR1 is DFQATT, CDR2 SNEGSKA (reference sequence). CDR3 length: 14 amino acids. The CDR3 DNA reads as TGCAGTGCTCCTAACAGGGTCTACCAAGAGACCCAGTACTTC. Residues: CSAPNRVYQETQYF.

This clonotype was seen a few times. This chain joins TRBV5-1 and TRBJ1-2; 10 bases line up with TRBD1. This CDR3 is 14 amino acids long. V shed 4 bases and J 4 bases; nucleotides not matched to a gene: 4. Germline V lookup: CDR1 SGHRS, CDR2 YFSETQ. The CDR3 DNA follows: TGCGCCAGCAGCACCGGGACAGGGGTCTATGGCTACACCTTC. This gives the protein CASSTGTGVYGYTF.

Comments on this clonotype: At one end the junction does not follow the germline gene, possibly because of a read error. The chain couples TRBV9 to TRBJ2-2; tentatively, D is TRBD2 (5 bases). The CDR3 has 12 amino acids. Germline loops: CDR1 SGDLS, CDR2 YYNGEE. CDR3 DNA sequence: TGTGCCAGCAGCGTAGTGGCCGGGGAGCCGTTTTTT. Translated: CASSVVAGEPFF.

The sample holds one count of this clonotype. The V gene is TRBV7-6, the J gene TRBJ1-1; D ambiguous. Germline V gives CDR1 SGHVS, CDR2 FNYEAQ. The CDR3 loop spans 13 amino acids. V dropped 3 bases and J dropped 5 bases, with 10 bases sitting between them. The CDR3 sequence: CASSLGWSTEAFF. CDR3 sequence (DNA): TGTGCCAGCAGCTTGGGATGGTCTACTGAAGCTTTCTTT. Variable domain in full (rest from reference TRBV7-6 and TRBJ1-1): GAGVSQSPRYKVTKRGQDVALRCDPISGHVSLYWYRQALGQGPEFLTYFNYEAQQDKSGLPNDRFSAERPEGSISTLTIQRTEQRDSAMYRCASSLGWSTEAFFGQGTRLTVV.

The CDR3 spells CASSPGSQGEETQYF. For the CDR3, the DNA is TGTGCCAGCTCACCAGGGTCACAGGGGGAAGAGACCCAGTACTTC. The V call is TRBV18, the J call TRBJ2-5; TRBD1 aligns across 8 bases. CDR3 length: 15 amino acids. V lost 2 bases to trimming and J lost 3 bases; unmatched junction nucleotides: 5. From germline, CDR1 is KGHSH and CDR2 LQKENI.

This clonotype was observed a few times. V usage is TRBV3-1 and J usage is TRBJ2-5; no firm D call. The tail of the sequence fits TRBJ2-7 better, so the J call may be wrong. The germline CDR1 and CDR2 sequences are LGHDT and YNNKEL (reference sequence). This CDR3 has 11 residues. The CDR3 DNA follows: TGTGCCAGCAGCCAAGATGACGAGCAGTACTTC. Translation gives CASSQDDEQYF.

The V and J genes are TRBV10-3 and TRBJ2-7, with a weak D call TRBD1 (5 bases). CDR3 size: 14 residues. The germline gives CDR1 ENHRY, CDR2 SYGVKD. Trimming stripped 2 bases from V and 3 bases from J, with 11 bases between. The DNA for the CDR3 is TGTGCCATCAGTGAGGCTCAGGGTCGCTACGAGCAGTACTTC. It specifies CAISEAQGRYEQYF.

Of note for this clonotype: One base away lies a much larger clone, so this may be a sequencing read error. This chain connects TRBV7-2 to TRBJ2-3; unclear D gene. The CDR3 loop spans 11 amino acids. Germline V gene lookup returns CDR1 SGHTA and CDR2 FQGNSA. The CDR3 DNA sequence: TGTGCCAGCAGCCCGAAAGATACGCTGTATTTT. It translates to CASSPKDTLYF. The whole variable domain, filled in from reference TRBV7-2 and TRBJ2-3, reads GAGVSQSPSNKVTEKGKDVELRCDPISGHTALYWYRQSLGQGLEFLIYFQGNSAPDKSGLPSDRFSAERTGGSVSTLTIQRTQQEDSAVYLCASSPKDTLYFGPGTRLTVL.

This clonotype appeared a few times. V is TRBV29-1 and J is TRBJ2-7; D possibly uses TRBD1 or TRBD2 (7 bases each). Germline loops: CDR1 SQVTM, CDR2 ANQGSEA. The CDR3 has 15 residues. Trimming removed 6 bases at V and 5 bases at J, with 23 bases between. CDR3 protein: CSVQTGLAGTDEQYF. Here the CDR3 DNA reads TGCAGCGTCCAGACAGGGTTAGCGGGCACAGACGAGCAGTACTTC.

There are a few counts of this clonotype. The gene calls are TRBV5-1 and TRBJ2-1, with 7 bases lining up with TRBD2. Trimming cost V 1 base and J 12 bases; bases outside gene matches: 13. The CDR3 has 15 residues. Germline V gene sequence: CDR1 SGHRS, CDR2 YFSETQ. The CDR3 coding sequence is TGCGCCAGCAGCTTGACGGCGGGAGAACCGGGGTTGCAGTTCTTC. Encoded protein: CASSLTAGEPGLQFF.

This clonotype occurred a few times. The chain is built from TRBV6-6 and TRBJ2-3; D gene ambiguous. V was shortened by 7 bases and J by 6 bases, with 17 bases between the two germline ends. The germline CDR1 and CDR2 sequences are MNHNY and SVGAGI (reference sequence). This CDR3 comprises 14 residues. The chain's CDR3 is CASNPQTTMDTQYF. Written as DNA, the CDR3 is TGTGCCAGCAACCCCCAGACAACCATGGATACGCAGTATTTT.

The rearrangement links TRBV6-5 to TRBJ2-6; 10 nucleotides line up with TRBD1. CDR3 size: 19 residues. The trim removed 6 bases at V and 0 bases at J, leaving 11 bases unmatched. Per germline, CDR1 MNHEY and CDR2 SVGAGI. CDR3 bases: TGTGCCAGCAGCTACCCAGCGACAGGGGGCTTCTCTGGGGCCAACGTCCTGACTTTC. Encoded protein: CASSYPATGGFSGANVLTF.

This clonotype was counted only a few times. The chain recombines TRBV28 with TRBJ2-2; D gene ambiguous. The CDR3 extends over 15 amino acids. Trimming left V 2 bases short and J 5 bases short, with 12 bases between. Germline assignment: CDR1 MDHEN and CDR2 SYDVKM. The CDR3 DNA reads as TGTGCCAGCAGTTTAGGCCCCGTTGGAACCGGGGAGCTGTTTTTT. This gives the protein CASSLGPVGTGELFF.

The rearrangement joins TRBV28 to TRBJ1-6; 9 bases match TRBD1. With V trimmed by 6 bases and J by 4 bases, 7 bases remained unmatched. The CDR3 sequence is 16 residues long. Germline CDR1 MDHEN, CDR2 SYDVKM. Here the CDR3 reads CASSRDRGAYNSPLHF. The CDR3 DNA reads TGTGCCAGCAGCCGAGACAGGGGGGCTTATAATTCACCCCTCCACTTT.

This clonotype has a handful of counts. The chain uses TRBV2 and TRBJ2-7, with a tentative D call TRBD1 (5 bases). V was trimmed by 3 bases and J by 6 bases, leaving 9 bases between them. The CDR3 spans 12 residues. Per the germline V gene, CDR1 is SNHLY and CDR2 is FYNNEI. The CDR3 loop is CASSDRAGEQYF. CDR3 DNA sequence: TGTGCCAGCAGTGACAGGGCCGGCGAGCAGTACTTC.

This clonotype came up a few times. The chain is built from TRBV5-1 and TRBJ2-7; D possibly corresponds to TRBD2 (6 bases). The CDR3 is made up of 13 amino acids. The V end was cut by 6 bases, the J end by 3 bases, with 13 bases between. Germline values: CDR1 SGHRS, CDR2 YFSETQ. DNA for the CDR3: TGCGCCAGCAAACTAGCCCCCAACTACGAGCAGTACTTC. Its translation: CASKLAPNYEQYF.

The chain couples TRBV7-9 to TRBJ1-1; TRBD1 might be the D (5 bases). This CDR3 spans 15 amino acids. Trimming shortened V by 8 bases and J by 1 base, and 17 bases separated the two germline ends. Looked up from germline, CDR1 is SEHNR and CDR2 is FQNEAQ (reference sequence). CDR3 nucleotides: TGTGCCAGCCGCGAACGGGGGACGGAGAACACTGAAGCTTTCTTT. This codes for CASRERGTENTEAFF.

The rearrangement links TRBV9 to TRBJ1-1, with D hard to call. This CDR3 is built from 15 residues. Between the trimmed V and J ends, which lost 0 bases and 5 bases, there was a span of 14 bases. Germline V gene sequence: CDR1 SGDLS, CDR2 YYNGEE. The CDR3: CASSVAEGLGTEAFF. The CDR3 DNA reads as TGTGCCAGCAGCGTAGCCGAGGGCTTAGGGACTGAAGCTTTCTTT.

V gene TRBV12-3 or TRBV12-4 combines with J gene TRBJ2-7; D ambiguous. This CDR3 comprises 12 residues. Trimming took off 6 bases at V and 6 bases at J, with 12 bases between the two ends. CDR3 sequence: CASSYELGEQYF. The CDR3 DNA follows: TGTGCCAGCAGCTACGAGCTCGGCGAGCAGTACTTC.

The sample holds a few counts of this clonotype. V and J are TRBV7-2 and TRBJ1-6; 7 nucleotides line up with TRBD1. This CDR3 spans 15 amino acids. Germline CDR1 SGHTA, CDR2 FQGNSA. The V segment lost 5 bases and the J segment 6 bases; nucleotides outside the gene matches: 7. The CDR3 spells CASSRPGGGNSPLHF. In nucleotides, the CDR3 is TGTGCCAGCAGCCGCCCAGGGGGAGGTAATTCACCCCTCCACTTT.

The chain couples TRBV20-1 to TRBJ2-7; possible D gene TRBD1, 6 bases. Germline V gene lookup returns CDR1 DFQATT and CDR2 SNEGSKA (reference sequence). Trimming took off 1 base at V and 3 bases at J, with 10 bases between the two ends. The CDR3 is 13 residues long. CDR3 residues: CSARAGENYEQYF. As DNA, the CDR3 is TGCAGTGCTAGAGCAGGGGAGAACTACGAGCAGTACTTC.